The T cell receptor beta chain under discussion was sequenced for a study of cytomegalovirus exposure and HLA in healthy donors. Vbeta (60) and Jbeta (13) primers were used in the PCR. Authors' methods: In a later analysis, the count reached roughly 80 million unique TCR beta chains, with roughly 9.9 million shared. Repertoires were generated with immunoSEQ multiplex PCR, while TCRdb's copy carries only in-frame clones and drops some. V and J calls and clone size come straight from that table; D and trimming were deduced from the DNA. The data contain some 200,000 clones, approximately 84% of them singletons. Germline loops: CDR1 MGHDK, CDR2 SYGVNS. The CDR3 is made up of 13 amino acids. Trimming took off 4 bases at V and 2 bases at J, with 8 bases between the two ends. Note on this clone: Its antigen is unidentified.

Study conclusions and caveats: Reportedly, TCR beta sequences accurately predicted HLA-A and HLA-B alleles in most subjects. An Asian-associated ancestry cluster reportedly showed fewer N-insertions than the approximately 700-donor mean in a later analysis.

Sequenced material: PBMCs. The chain combines TRBV25-1 with TRBJ1-2; no clear D. This clonotype was obtained from a woman in her thirties or forties in good health and CMV-seronegative. CDR3 bases: TGTGCCAGCAGTGCCCTATCGAACTATGGCTACACCTTC. As protein: CASSALSNYGYTF.